Listed below are T cell receptor beta chains from one sample, sequenced in a study of vaccination effects on CD4 cells after COVID-19. These TCRs' antigens remain unknown. Sequencing used immunoSEQ multiplex PCR; TCRdb keeps in-frame clones, though not all of them. Found here are around 40,000 clones, approximately 67% of them singletons; the top ten hold more than 3.5%. Sample: CD4+ T cells from PBMCs cultured without peptide, taken before COVID-19 vaccination. The source is a human donor who received a COVID-19 vaccine. The CDR3 runs from the conserved cysteine through the conserved F or W. The D gene is left open where the match is weak. Size is stated for part of the rows, as once, few or many counts, or as a class when the clone is expanded.

TRBD1,TRBJ1-1,TRBV18,15,NA,TGTGCCAGCTCATCTCAGGGGGCTGCGAACACTGAAGCTTTCTTT,CASSSQGAANTEAFF
NA,TRBJ1-6,TRBV5-1,13,NA,TGCGCCAGCAGCTTGGGCGACGGTTCACCCCTCCACTTT,CASSLGDGSPLHF
NA,TRBJ1-2,TRBV18,13,NA,TGTGCCAGCTCATCCGGGGGGGACTATGGCTACACCTTC,CASSSGGDYGYTF
TRBD1,TRBJ1-2,TRBV6-6,13,few,TGTGCCAGCAGCACACAGGGGAGGCATGGCTACACCTTC,CASSTQGRHGYTF
TRBD2,TRBJ2-7,TRBV2,16,NA,TGTGCCAGCAGTGTAGGTAGCGGGAGGCGACCCTACGAGCAGTACTTC,CASSVGSGRRPYEQYF
NA,TRBJ2-2,TRBV5-8,14,NA,TGTGCCAGCAGCCCAGGACAGAACACCGGGGAGCTGTTTTTT,CASSPGQNTGELFF
NA,TRBJ1-3,TRBV27,14,NA,TGTGCCAGCACCCAGAGGGGTGGTGGAAACACCATATATTTT,CASTQRGGGNTIYF
TRBD1,TRBJ1-2,TRBV29-1,12,NA,TGCAGCGCCCGGACAGGGTCTTATGGCTACACCTTC,CSARTGSYGYTF
TRBD2,TRBJ2-1,TRBV7-9,15,NA,TGTGCCAGCAGCTTGCGGGGGGGCCGTTACAATGAGCAGTTCTTC,CASSLRGGRYNEQFF
NA,TRBJ2-2,TRBV9,16,NA,TGTGCCAGCAGCGACGAGGTACACCGTTTTTCCGGGGAGCTGTTTTTT,CASSDEVHRFSGELFF
NA,TRBJ1-6,TRBV7-2,19,NA,TGTGCCAGCAGCTTAGGAAGGACTAGATTCTACTCTTATAATTCACCCCTCCACTTT,CASSLGRTRFYSYNSPLHF
TRBD2,TRBJ2-2,TRBV5-4,15,NA,TGTGCCAGCAGCCCCAAGGTTGGTAGCGGGGCAGAGCTGTTTTTT,CASSPKVGSGAELFF
NA,TRBJ2-1,TRBV3-1/TRBV3-2,16,NA,TGTGCCAGCAGCCCCAAATTCTATCAAAAATACAATGAGCAGTTCTTC,CASSPKFYQKYNEQFF
TRBD1,TRBJ1-5,TRBV2,15,NA,TGTGCCAGCAGTGACGAAGGGGGCTTGTGGCAGCCCCAGCATTTT,CASSDEGGLWQPQHF
NA,TRBJ2-5,TRBV2,12,NA,TGTGCCAGCAAGGGGGTCCAAGAGACCCAGTACTTC,CASKGVQETQYF
NA,TRBJ1-1,TRBV12-3/TRBV12-4,13,NA,TGTGCCAGCAGTTTAGTAATGAACACTGAAGCTTTCTTT,CASSLVMNTEAFF